This T cell receptor beta chain was captured by sequencing in a study of blood T cell repertoires in COVID-19. Study in general: The United States, Italy and Spain provided the acute and convalescent COVID-19 samples.

Trimming took 5 bases from V and 6 from J, leaving 14 bases between them. Germline CDR1 and CDR2: SGHVS and FQNEAQ. The CDR3 consists of 15 residues. This table comes from immunoSEQ multiplex PCR, and its TCRdb copy is limited to in-frame clones, with some not included. The sample lists about 120,000 clones, approximately 90% occurring once. The chain carries TRBV7-8 and TRBJ1-6, with TRBD1 as a possible D gene (6 bases). The sequenced sample was peripheral blood. This sequence was found in a woman aged 70 to 79 who had recovered from COVID-19. This CDR3 is CASSQIAGANSPLHF. CDR3 sequence (DNA): TGTGCCAGCAGCCAAATTGCAGGGGCTAATTCACCCCTCCACTTT.